This T cell receptor (beta chain) was observed in a study of T cell responses to AZD1222 COVID-19 vaccine. The study, taken as a whole, reports: Spike-wide coverage was observed for vaccine-associated CD4 TCRs, with dominant responses at 160-218 and 743-854. In the spike-specific TCR repertoire, nearly half reportedly target unmutated variant regions.

V shed 1 base and J shed 0 bases, with 10 bases lying between them. This CDR3 spans 16 amino acids. Germline values: CDR1 SNHLY, CDR2 FYNNEI. Clones were read by immunoSEQ multiplex PCR, and TCRdb kept only the in-frame ones, dropping some. The sample lists tens of thousands of clones, around 90% seen once, with approximately 5.2% in the top ten. A word on this clone: Its matching antigen is unknown.

Source: peripheral blood, taken on day 0 of MenACWY control vaccination. The chain links TRBV2 to TRBJ1-5; D remains ambiguous. The TCR was taken from an adult in good health. The DNA for the CDR3 is TGTGCCAGCAGTGAAGGTGGCCCGTATAGCAATCAGCCCCAGCATTTT. It specifies CASSEGGPYSNQPQHF.